This T cell receptor (beta chain) came from a study of T cell responses to AZD1222 COVID-19 vaccine. As for this clone: Antigen specificity is unknown. One end of the junction varies from germline; a read error may be responsible.

Sequencing was performed with immunoSEQ multiplex PCR; in TCRdb, only in-frame clones are kept and a portion is missing. Among about 180,000 clones, nearly 95% were seen once, and the ten largest hold 1.5% to 2%. Study outcomes and limitations: Spike-wide coverage was observed for vaccine-associated CD4 TCRs, with dominant responses at 160-218 and 743-854. Reportedly, close to half of spike-specific TCRs are directed against unmutated variant regions.

This CDR3 region has 10 residues. CDR1 is MNHNS and CDR2 is SASEGT in the germline V gene. The sequence came from an adult who received the AZD1222 COVID-19 vaccine. This specimen was peripheral blood, taken 28 days after the second AZD1222 dose. V and J are TRBV6-1 and TRBJ1-1; D gene uncertain. The CDR3 here is CASSEATLIF. The CDR3 nucleotides are TGTGCCAGCAGTGAAGCTACGCTAATCTTT.